This is a list of T cell receptor beta chains from one sample in a study of CD4 T cells in relation to SARS-CoV-2 and coronaviruses. Assay used: immunoSEQ multiplex PCR; TCRdb lists only in-frame clones, some missing. The repertoire holds tens of thousands of clones, with around 73% as singletons. Their target antigens are unknown. Sequenced sample: CD4+ T cells from PBMCs, cultured in vitro. The receptors come from a human donor in good health. CDR3s include the opening cysteine and the closing phenylalanine or tryptophan. The D gene is left open where the match is weak. A row's size may be missing; if present it is once, few, many or a size class.

d_gene	v_gene	j_gene	abundance	CDR3nt	CDR3aa
-	TRBV7-2	TRBJ1-3	few	TGTGCCAGCAGCTTACGAAACACCATATATTTT	CASSLRNTIYF
-	TRBV6-5	TRBJ1-4	-	TGTGCCAGCAGTTACTCAGGGTGGAGTGAAAAACTGTTTTTT	CASSYSGWSEKLFF
-	TRBV18	TRBJ1-2	-	TGTGCCAGCTCACCGGAGGGGCTTCCCTATGGCTACACCTTC	CASSPEGLPYGYTF
-	TRBV11-3	TRBJ1-2	-	TGTGCCAGCAGCTTAGTGTTTGGACGAGTCATGAATGGCTACACCTTC	CASSLVFGRVMNGYTF
TRBD2	TRBV5-6	TRBJ2-4	-	TGTGCCAGCAGCCCCCTACGGGGGGGGAACATTCAGTACTTC	CASSPLRGGNIQYF
-	TRBV3-1/TRBV3-2	TRBJ2-7	-	TGTGCCAGCAGCCAACTGCGGGACGAGCAGTACTTC	CASSQLRDEQYF
-	TRBV2	TRBJ2-2	-	TGTGCCACCCAAGCTAGTTTCAACACCGGGGAGCTGTTTTTT	CATQASFNTGELFF
-	TRBV28	TRBJ1-5	-	TGTGCCAGCAGTTTATTACAGAATAGCAATCAGCCCCAGCATTTT	CASSLLQNSNQPQHF
-	TRBV6-1	TRBJ2-1	-	TGTGCCAGCAGTGAAGCGGGCCCTGGACACAATGAGCAGTTCTTC	CASSEAGPGHNEQFF
-	TRBV11-2	TRBJ1-4	-	TGTGCCAGCAGCTTAGTTTCCAGGGCTAGGGGAACTAATGAAAAACTGTTTTTT	CASSLVSRARGTNEKLFF
-	TRBV4-1	TRBJ1-1	-	TGCGCCAGCAGCCACCGTCGCACAGGGTTGGACTATGAAGCTTTCTTT	CASSHRRTGLDYEAFF
-	TRBV25-1	TRBJ1-3	-	TGTGCCAGCAGTGAATTTGGCGAGGCCATCTCTGGAAACACCATATATTTT	CASSEFGEAISGNTIYF
-	TRBV2	TRBJ2-5	-	TGTGCCAGCCTTGGGAGTTTTCAAGAGACCCAGTACTTC	CASLGSFQETQYF
TRBD2	TRBV4-3	TRBJ2-1	-	TGCGCCAGCAGCCGGGAACCGGGACTACTGAATGAGCAGTTCTTC	CASSREPGLLNEQFF
-	TRBV6-2/TRBV6-3	TRBJ2-7	-	TGTGCCAGCAGTTACTCCGGGGGGCACTTCGAGCAGTACTTC	CASSYSGGHFEQYF
TRBD1	TRBV29-1	TRBJ2-5	-	TGCAGCGTAGGGACAGTACAAGAGACCCAGTACTTC	CSVGTVQETQYF
TRBD2	TRBV3-1/TRBV3-2	TRBJ2-1	-	TGTGCCAGCAGCCAAGATGCGGGGGAGTGGAATGAGCAGTTCTTC	CASSQDAGEWNEQFF
-	TRBV19	TRBJ1-6	-	TGTGCCAGTACCATATCGACCAGGGTATATGATTCACCCCTCCACTTT	CASTISTRVYDSPLHF
-	TRBV5-5	TRBJ1-5	few	TGTGCCAGCAGCTTGTACCCAAACCCTAATCAGCCCCAGCATTTT	CASSLYPNPNQPQHF
-	TRBV5-1	TRBJ1-1	-	TGCGCCAGCAGCTTGGGGCAGACTGAAGCTTTCTTT	CASSLGQTEAFF
TRBD1	TRBV7-2	TRBJ2-5	-	TGTGCCAGCAGCTCTAGTCCGGGACAGCAAGAGACCCAGTACTTC	CASSSSPGQQETQYF
TRBD2	TRBV6-1	TRBJ2-1	-	TGTGCCAGCAGTCCGGGACTAGCGGGACGCAATGAGCAGTTCTTC	CASSPGLAGRNEQFF
TRBD1	TRBV2	TRBJ1-1	-	TGTGCCAGCAGCCCAACCTACGACAGGGGGCTCACTGAAGCTTTCTTT	CASSPTYDRGLTEAFF
-	TRBV11-3	TRBJ2-1	-	TGTGCCAGCAGCCACGACCCCGGTCGAGGCAATGAGCAGTTCTTC	CASSHDPGRGNEQFF